The 24 T cell receptor beta chains below come from one sample, sequenced in a study of blood T cells in healthy people across ages. For the second PCR, which ran for about 6 to 11 cycles, a sample-barcoded 5' primer and a J-beta primer mix were used. TCRdb itself ran the 5' RACE reads through MiXCR, one entry per CDR3 protein. The sample lists roughly 800,000 distinct CDR3 sequences, roughly 40% seen once, with over 10% in the top ten. The sample consisted of blood. These receptors were taken from a man aged 18 to 29 in good health.

A few counts support this clonotype. V is TRBV15 and J is TRBJ2-4; the D is unclear. The length of the CDR3 is 16 residues. Germline V CDR1 and CDR2: LNHNV, YYDKDF (reference sequence). Trimming took off 5 bases at V and 8 bases at J, with 22 bases between the two ends. This CDR3 reads CATSAPERSTEYIQYF. The DNA of the CDR3 is TGTGCCACCAGCGCGCCTGAGAGATCTACAGAATACATTCAGTACTTC. Complete variable domain (other parts from reference TRBV15 and TRBJ2-4): DAMVIQNPRYQVTQFGKPVTLSCSQTLNHNVMYWYQQKSSQAPKLLFHYYDKDFNNEADTPDNFQSRRPNTSFCFLDIRSPGLGDTAMYLCATSAPERSTEYIQYFGAGTRLSVL.

As concerns this clonotype: A much larger clone lies a single base off, so this may be a read error. The rearrangement uses TRBV14 and TRBJ1-2; D is unclear. V was pared by 1 base and J by 12 bases, with 15 bases between. From germline, CDR1 is SGHDN and CDR2 FVKESK. This CDR3 is 13 amino acids long. The CDR3 loop is CASSQVTLDGHTF. CDR3 bases: TGTGCCAGCAGCCAAGTTACCTTGGACGGCCACACCTTC.

This clonotype was recorded only once. The CDR3 DNA sequence: TGTGCCAGCAGCTTGCGGGCCACACGTGAGACCGGGGAGCTGTTTTTT. Protein sequence: CASSLRATRETGELFF. The chain couples TRBV5-5 to TRBJ2-2, with D unresolved. Between the trimmed V and J ends, which lost 1 base and 5 bases, there was a span of 15 bases. Germline V lookup: CDR1 SGHKS, CDR2 YYEKEE (reference sequence). CDR3 size: 16 residues.

This clonotype was counted a few times. The chain is built from TRBV6-2 or TRBV6-3 and TRBJ2-1, with 10 bases that match TRBD1. J gave up 10 bases and V 7 bases, and 7 bases lay outside the gene matches. Germline assignment: CDR1 MNHEY and CDR2 SVGEGT. The CDR3 runs to 13 residues. DNA of the CDR3: TGTGCCAGCAATCCCCGGGACAGGGGCGAGCAGTTCTTC. Amino acid sequence: CASNPRDRGEQFF.

This rearrangement joins TRBV6-6 to TRBJ2-1; 8 nucleotides match TRBD2. The J call is uncertain, as TRBJ2-7 better fits the DNA end. Looked up from germline, CDR1 is MNHNY and CDR2 is SVGAGI (reference sequence). This CDR3 comprises 14 residues. The CDR3 reads CAAGGGRSYNEQYF. The DNA for the CDR3 is TGTGCCGCCGGGGGGGGGAGGTCCTACAATGAGCAGTACTTC.

The chain has TRBV6-6 and TRBJ2-7, with 7 positions matching TRBD1. This CDR3 is built from 16 residues. Germline V lookup: CDR1 MNHNY, CDR2 SVGAGI (reference sequence). The junction had 14 bases not matched to a gene; V was cut back by 0 bases and J by 9 bases. CDR3 in amino acids: CASSYSGDSNSRGQYF. The DNA for the CDR3 is TGTGCCAGCAGTTACTCGGGGGACAGCAACTCCCGGGGGCAGTACTTC.

Only a few counts were recorded for this clonotype. The V gene is TRBV10-3, the J gene TRBJ2-4; 7 positions match TRBD1. Germline V lookup: CDR1 ENHRY, CDR2 SYGVKD. The ends lost 5 bases at V and 4 bases at J; junction bases unmatched: 5. This CDR3 is 14 amino acids long. The CDR3 protein is CAISQGGGKNIQYF. The CDR3, as DNA: TGTGCCATCAGTCAAGGGGGCGGGAAAAACATTCAGTACTTC.

The chain is built from TRBV9 and TRBJ2-1; D unclear. This CDR3 has 13 residues. Germline values: CDR1 SGDLS, CDR2 YYNGEE. The V and J ends lost 3 bases and 4 bases respectively, with 8 bases between them. CDR3 residues: CASSATEYNEQFF. The CDR3 DNA sequence: TGTGCCAGCAGCGCAACAGAGTACAATGAGCAGTTCTTC.

The rearrangement links TRBV30 to TRBJ2-3; maybe TRBD1 (6 bases). V was pared by 3 bases and J by 0 bases, with 16 bases between. This CDR3 is 16 amino acids long. Germline-derived CDR1 and CDR2 are GTSNPN and SVGIG (reference sequence). The CDR3 nucleotides read TGTGCCTGGAGCGGGACACACAGTTCTAGCACAGATACGCAGTATTTT. Translated: CAWSGTHSSSTDTQYF. The whole variable domain, remainder taken from reference TRBV30 and TRBJ2-3, is SQTIHQWPATLVQPVGSPLSLECTVEGTSNPNLYWYRQAAGRGLQLLFYSVGIGQISSEVPQNLSASRPQDRQFILSSKKLLLSDSGFYLCAWSGTHSSSTDTQYFGPGTRLTVL.

A few counts support this clonotype. This chain uses TRBV7-2 with TRBJ1-1, with D unresolved. V was cut by 4 bases and J by 2 bases, with 11 bases left in between. Germline values: CDR1 SGHTA, CDR2 FQGNSA. CDR3 length: 14 residues. CDR3 DNA: TGTGCCAGCAGCTCGTCCCGATATAACACTGAAGCTTTCTTT. Translating it yields CASSSSRYNTEAFF.

The V gene is TRBV30, the J gene TRBJ2-6; D is unresolved. The CDR3 is 17 amino acids. CDR1 and CDR2 from the germline V gene are GTSNPN and SVGIG (reference sequence). V lost 0 bases and J lost 0, with 12 bases in between. The CDR3 sequence: CAWSVWATSSGANVLTF. For the CDR3, the DNA is TGTGCCTGGAGTGTATGGGCTACCAGCTCTGGGGCCAACGTCCTGACTTTC. Full variable domain (remainder filled in from reference TRBV30 and TRBJ2-6): SQTIHQWPATLVQPVGSPLSLECTVEGTSNPNLYWYRQAAGRGLQLLFYSVGIGQISSEVPQNLSASRPQDRQFILSSKKLLLSDSGFYLCAWSVWATSSGANVLTFGAGSRLTVL.

The chain is built from TRBV7-2 and TRBJ2-5; 8 bases align to TRBD2. Germline V gene sequence: CDR1 SGHTA, CDR2 FQGNSA. V shed 2 bases and J 11 bases; nucleotides not matched to a gene: 16. CDR3 length: 16 residues. The CDR3 loop is CASSLFSGGDYNEQYF. CDR3 coding DNA: TGTGCCAGCAGCTTATTTTCCGGGGGGGACTACAATGAGCAGTACTTC.

The chain is built from TRBV2 and TRBJ1-6; maybe TRBD1 (6 bases). The germline V gene has CDR1 SNHLY and CDR2 FYNNEI. The ends were cut back, 4 bases at V and 9 bases at J, with 22 bases in the middle. CDR3 length equals 17 residues. The CDR3 region is CASSAEDGGALGSPLHF. In DNA form, the CDR3 reads TGTGCCAGCAGTGCCGAGGACGGGGGGGCGTTGGGTTCACCCCTCCACTTT.

The chain has TRBV5-1 and TRBJ2-7; 8 bases are shared with TRBD2. Germline V lookup: CDR1 SGHRS, CDR2 YFSETQ. V lost 4 bases to trimming and J lost 7 bases; unmatched junction nucleotides: 16. The CDR3 runs 16 residues. The CDR3 DNA reads as TGCGCCAGCAGCCAATCTGCGGTAGCGGGGACGAATGAGCAGTACTTC. This codes for CASSQSAVAGTNEQYF.

The count of this clonotype is one. The rearrangement links TRBV20-1 to TRBJ2-7; TRBD2 matches 11 bases. Per the germline V gene, CDR1 is DFQATT and CDR2 is SNEGSKA (reference sequence). V shed 3 bases and J 1 base; nucleotides not matched to a gene: 2. The CDR3 totals 14 residues. CDR3 protein: CSASSSGRSYEQYF. Here the CDR3 DNA reads TGCAGTGCTAGTTCTAGCGGGAGGTCCTACGAGCAGTACTTC.

This clonotype was seen repeatedly, ten times or more. The chain links TRBV29-1 to TRBJ2-5; 13 nucleotides match TRBD2. This CDR3 region has 13 residues. From germline, CDR1 is SQVTM and CDR2 ANQGSEA. V was clipped by 7 bases and J by 6 bases; unmatched bases: 5. Written as DNA, the CDR3 is TGCAGCGATCGGACTAGCGGGAGACAGACCCAGTACTTC. Translating it yields CSDRTSGRQTQYF. The full variable domain, rest sourced from reference TRBV29-1 and TRBJ2-5, is SAVISQKPSRDICQRGTSLTIQCQVDSQVTMMFWYRQQPGQSLTLIATANQGSEATYESGFVIDKFPISRPNLTFSTLTVSNMSPEDSSIYLCSDRTSGRQTQYFGPGTRLLVL.

This clonotype has just one count. The V gene is TRBV29-1, the J gene TRBJ2-1; a possible D gene is TRBD2 (5 bases). The DNA end is more similar to TRBJ2-7, so the J call may be wrong. The CDR3 length is 17 residues. The germline V gene has CDR1 SQVTM and CDR2 ANQGSEA. Written as DNA, the CDR3 is TGCAGCGTTGAAGATGGGCGCGAGCGGAGCTCCTACAATGAGCAGTACTTC. Amino acids: CSVEDGRERSSYNEQYF.

The sample holds a few counts of this clonotype. V gene TRBV5-1 combines with J gene TRBJ2-1; maybe TRBD1 (5 bases). Germline CDR1 is SGHRS and CDR2 is YFSETQ. The CDR3 loop spans 12 amino acids. Deletions cut 4 bases from V and 10 bases from J, with 12 bases between. The CDR3 protein is CASSKDMTEQFF. The CDR3 bases are TGCGCCAGCAGCAAGGACATGACGGAGCAGTTCTTC. Complete variable domain (other parts from reference TRBV5-1 and TRBJ2-1): KAGVTQTPRYLIKTRGQQVTLSCSPISGHRSVSWYQQTPGQGLQFLFEYFSETQRNKGNFPGRFSGRQFSNSRSEMNVSTLELGDSALYLCASSKDMTEQFFGPGTRLTVL.

The rearrangement joins TRBV3-1 to TRBJ2-4; D uncertain. Germline loops: CDR1 LGHDT, CDR2 YNNKEL (reference sequence). This CDR3 spans 16 amino acids. V was shortened by 0 bases and J by 0 bases, with 9 bases between the two germline ends. The CDR3 DNA reads as TGTGCCAGCAGCCAAGAGGCCAGACAAGCCAAAAACATTCAGTACTTC. Its protein is CASSQEARQAKNIQYF. The variable domain in full, completed from reference TRBV3-1 and TRBJ2-4, reads DTAVSQTPKYLVTQMGNDKSIKCEQNLGHDTMYWYKQDSKKFLKIMFSYNNKELIINETVPNRFSPKSPDKAHLNLHINSLELGDSAVYFCASSQEARQAKNIQYFGAGTRLSVL.

The chain couples TRBV20-1 to TRBJ1-1, with unresolved D. V dropped 3 bases and J dropped 5 bases, with 16 bases sitting between them. Per the germline V gene, CDR1 is DFQATT and CDR2 is SNEGSKA (reference sequence). The CDR3 contains 14 residues. CDR3 coding DNA: TGCAGTGCTAGCGCCTTCCAGAGAGGGACTGAAGCTTTCTTT. It translates to CSASAFQRGTEAFF.

The sample holds a few counts of this clonotype. The J gene is TRBJ1-1, the V gene TRBV2; a weak D match, TRBD1 (6 bases). Trimming took off 1 base at V and 3 bases at J, with 15 bases between the two ends. Germline-derived CDR1 and CDR2 are SNHLY and FYNNEI. This CDR3 is 16 amino acids long. The CDR3 DNA reads as TGTGCCAGCAGTGAAGACAGTGGCAGGGGTGACACTGAAGCTTTCTTT. This translates into CASSEDSGRGDTEAFF.

The V call is TRBV7-2, the J call TRBJ1-5; D may be TRBD1 (5 bases). Germline lookup yields CDR1 SGHTA and CDR2 FQGNSA. V was trimmed by 0 bases and J by 6 bases, leaving 12 bases between them. The CDR3 contains 15 residues. The DNA for the CDR3 is TGTGCCAGCAGCTTAGCTCAAACAGGAACTCAGCCCCAGCATTTT. Translating it yields CASSLAQTGTQPQHF.

The chain recombines TRBV12-3 or TRBV12-4 with TRBJ2-3; TRBD1 is a possible D gene (6 bases). The CDR3 is made up of 15 amino acids. Trimming removed 5 bases from V and 1 base from J, with 13 bases in between. The CDR3 nucleotides read TGTGCCAGCAGTGTTACAGGGTCGGGCACAGATACGCAGTATTTT. Protein sequence: CASSVTGSGTDTQYF.

This clonotype was seen at least ten times. The J gene is TRBJ1-1, the V gene TRBV12-3 or TRBV12-4; D is uncertain. Trimming took 7 bases from V and 1 from J, leaving 10 bases between them. CDR3 length: 13 amino acids. The CDR3 reads CASIRTGNTEAFF. As DNA, the CDR3 is TGTGCCAGCATTAGGACGGGGAACACTGAAGCTTTCTTT.